These T cell receptor beta chains were read from a single sample in a study of human T cells and chemical hapten exposure. MiXCR, run by TCRdb on the RACE reads, gives a single entry per CDR3 protein. The repertoire holds about 69,000 distinct CDR3 sequences, with 32% as singletons. The sample in question was whole blood, obtained in connection with sensitization to the hapten diphenylcyclopropenone (DPC). These TCRs come from a man aged 35 to 55 with alopecia areata. Some clones in this sample may be carry-over from other donors' samples. Both conserved end residues are part of each CDR3. A D gene is named only where the DNA matches it firmly. The size of a clone is reported for some rows only, either as once, few or many, or as a class for expanded clones.

few,NA,TRBV10-3,TRBJ2-7,TGTGCCATCAGTGAAGGGTACTACGAGCAGTACTTC,CAISEGYYEQYF
few,TRBD2,TRBV9,TRBJ2-1,TGTGCCAGCAGCGTAGCGGCGGGAGCGGCCTACAATGAGCAGTTCTTC,CASSVAAGAAYNEQFF
NA,TRBD2,TRBV5-5,TRBJ2-1,TGTGCCAGCAGCTTCCGGGGGGATGAGCAGTTCTTC,CASSFRGDEQFF
few,NA,TRBV12-3/TRBV12-4,TRBJ2-1,TGTGCCAGCAGCCCCTCCTCCTACAATGAGCAGTTCTTC,CASSPSSYNEQFF
few,NA,TRBV5-6,TRBJ2-3,TGTGCCAGCAGCAAAGGCGGGTTGCGGGCAGATACGCAGTATTTT,CASSKGGLRADTQYF
NA,NA,TRBV5-5,TRBJ2-2,TGTGCCAGCAGCTTGGGGATAACGAACACCGGGGAGCTGTTTTTT,CASSLGITNTGELFF
NA,NA,TRBV28,TRBJ2-1,TGTGCCAGCAGTTTTAGGGGGGCCCAAGTTAGCTCCTACAATGAGCAGTTCTTC,CASSFRGAQVSSYNEQFF
few,TRBD1,TRBV20-1,TRBJ2-5,TGCAGTGCATGGACAGGGGGCCAAGAGACCCAGTACTTC,CSAWTGGQETQYF
NA,NA,TRBV5-6,TRBJ2-5,TGTGCCAGCAGCGGGGGCCCGAGAGCCCAAGAGACCCAGTACTTC,CASSGGPRAQETQYF
once,TRBD1,TRBV11-2,TRBJ2-5,TGTGCCAGCAGCTCCCGATTTGACAGGGGGCAGCAAGAGACCCAGTACTTC,CASSSRFDRGQQETQYF
many,NA,TRBV4-3,TRBJ1-1,TGCGCCAGCAGCCAAGATCGGGATGGCGGGAACACTGAAGCTTTCTTT,CASSQDRDGGNTEAFF
few,NA,TRBV30,TRBJ2-7,TGTGCCTTCACGTCGTTCGGAGGGGTAGTACTCGAGCAGTACTTC,CAFTSFGGVVLEQYF
NA,NA,TRBV2,TRBJ2-5,TGTGCCAGCAGTGAACCGACGGACCCCCAAGAGACCCAGTACTTC,CASSEPTDPQETQYF
few,TRBD2,TRBV14,TRBJ2-1,TGTGCCAGCAGCCCCAAACAGCGGGAGGGCCTGGGCAATGAGCAGTTCTTC,CASSPKQREGLGNEQFF
NA,TRBD2,TRBV6-2/TRBV6-3,TRBJ2-7,TGTGCCAGCAGTTATGGGAGGCTAGCGGGAGTACCAGTACAGTACGAGCAGTACTTC,CASSYGRLAGVPVQYEQYF
NA,NA,TRBV29-1,TRBJ2-7,TGCAGCGTTGAAGATCGGGGTTACGAGCAGTACTTC,CSVEDRGYEQYF
NA,NA,TRBV28,TRBJ2-5,TGTGCCAGCCTAGATCTGCCGGGGACCCAGTACTTC,CASLDLPGTQYF
NA,NA,TRBV11-1,TRBJ2-4,TGTGCCAGCAGCCCCATAGGGAAAAACATTCAGTACTTC,CASSPIGKNIQYF
NA,TRBD1,TRBV5-6,TRBJ2-1,TGTGCCAGCACGGGACAGGGAAGTCGCAATGAGCAGTTCTTC,CASTGQGSRNEQFF